The 26 T cell receptor beta chains presented below share a single source sample, sequenced in a study of blood T cell repertoires in COVID-19. Generated by immunoSEQ multiplex PCR, the TCRdb table keeps only in-frame clones and is missing some. Found here are about 150,000 clones, roughly 80% of them singletons; the top ten hold about 2.1%. Sequencing was done on a sample of peripheral blood. These receptors were obtained from a woman older than 75 with acute or convalescent COVID-19.

The rearrangement uses TRBV15 and TRBJ1-4, with TRBD1 identical over 7 bases. The CDR3 covers 14 residues. V gave up 3 bases and J gave up 6 bases; unmatched junction bases: 4. Germline assignment: CDR1 LNHNV and CDR2 YYDKDF (reference sequence). CDR3 sequence: CATSSGDSYEKLFF. The CDR3 DNA reads TGTGCCACCAGCAGTGGGGACAGTTATGAAAAACTGTTTTTT.

The CDR3 reads CASSPNQGLVDTEAFF. CDR3 DNA: TGTGCCAGCAGCCCTAATCAGGGACTGGTGGACACTGAAGCTTTCTTT. The chain uses TRBV5-4 and TRBJ1-1; possibly TRBD1 for D (5 bases). The CDR3 sequence is 16 residues long. Trimming shortened V by 4 bases and J by 3 bases, and 19 bases separated the two germline ends. Germline V gives CDR1 SGHNT, CDR2 YYREEE (reference sequence). Looking up the rest from reference TRBV5-4 and TRBJ1-1 gives the full variable domain: ETGVTQSPTHLIKTRGQQVTLRCSSQSGHNTVSWYQQALGQGPQFIFQYYREEENGRGNFPPRFSGLQFPNYSSELNVNALELDDSALYLCASSPNQGLVDTEAFFGQGTRLTVV.

This clone was found a few times. The gene calls are TRBV19 and TRBJ2-3; TRBD2 aligns across 8 bases. CDR1 and CDR2 (germline): LNHDA, SQIVND (reference sequence). The CDR3 consists of 15 residues. V gave up 5 bases and J gave up 0 bases; unmatched junction bases: 4. This chain's CDR3 is CASSGASGSTDTQYF. Written as DNA, the CDR3 is TGTGCCAGTAGTGGGGCTAGCGGGAGCACAGATACGCAGTATTTT.

This chain joins TRBV19 and TRBJ2-3, with TRBD1 as a possible D gene (5 bases). The germline gives CDR1 LNHDA, CDR2 SQIVND (reference sequence). V lost 6 bases and J lost 4, with 14 bases in between. The length of the CDR3 is 14 residues. CDR3: CASSLGWGPDTQYF. The CDR3 region has the DNA TGTGCCAGTAGCCTCGGTTGGGGCCCAGATACGCAGTATTTT.

This clone was counted only a few times. V gene TRBV4-1 combines with J gene TRBJ1-2; 7 positions agree with TRBD1. This CDR3 is 16 amino acids long. Germline assignment: CDR1 MGHRA and CDR2 YSYEKL. The V and J ends lost 1 base and 0 bases, in that order; junction bases with no gene match: 5. The CDR3 DNA sequence: TGCGCCAGCAGCCAAGCGGGGACAGTTTCTAACTATGGCTACACCTTC. Encoded protein: CASSQAGTVSNYGYTF.

This clone was seen only a few times. The chain joins TRBV6-5 to TRBJ2-5, with a possible D match to TRBD2 (6 bases). Germline V CDR1 and CDR2: MNHEY, SVGAGI. Trimming shortened V by 2 bases and J by 4 bases, and 17 bases separated the two germline ends. The CDR3 has 16 amino acids. The CDR3 sequence: CASSYGGTPRAETQYF. DNA for the CDR3: TGTGCCAGCAGTTACGGCGGGACCCCCCGCGCAGAGACCCAGTACTTC.

The sample holds one count of this clone. This chain connects TRBV24-1 to TRBJ1-5, with D maybe TRBD1 (5 bases). CDR1 is KGHDR, CDR2 SFDVKD, per germline. V dropped 4 bases and J dropped 7 bases, with 19 bases sitting between them. The CDR3 sequence is 16 residues long. CDR3 region: CATSDTDSHRRQPQHF. DNA of the CDR3: TGTGCCACCAGTGACACTGACAGCCATAGAAGGCAGCCCCAGCATTTT.

V is TRBV6-5 and J is TRBJ2-7; tentatively, D is TRBD1 (6 bases). CDR1 and CDR2 from the germline V gene are MNHEY and SVGAGI. Trimming took off 3 bases at V and 0 bases at J, with 15 bases between the two ends. This CDR3 has 16 residues. The CDR3 nucleotides are TGTGCCAGCAGTTATACGGACAGCCGAAGCTCCTACGAGCAGTACTTC. Translation gives CASSYTDSRSSYEQYF.

The chain carries TRBV11-3 and TRBJ2-3; possible D gene TRBD2, 5 bases. Trimming shortened V by 5 bases and J by 4 bases, and 13 bases separated the two germline ends. The CDR3 contains 14 residues. Germline CDR1 and CDR2: SGHNT and YENEEA. The CDR3 reads CASSATPGADTQYF. As DNA, the CDR3 is TGTGCCAGCAGCGCGACCCCCGGGGCAGATACGCAGTATTTT.

The chain employs TRBV7-8 and TRBJ1-6; the D is unclear. CDR1 is SGHVS, CDR2 FQNEAQ, per germline. The CDR3 loop spans 17 amino acids. V lost 1 base to trimming and J lost 1 base, with 11 bases between them. The CDR3 coding sequence is TGTGCCAGCAGCTTAGGGCCAGTGTGGTCCTATAATTCACCCCTCCACTTT. It specifies CASSLGPVWSYNSPLHF.

This clone occurred many times. The chain has TRBV6-6 and TRBJ1-5, with D unresolved. Germline-derived CDR1 and CDR2 are MNHNY and SVGAGI (reference sequence). The V end lost 6 bases, the J end lost 2 bases, and 11 bases lay between the germline ends. The CDR3 is 14 amino acids. CDR3 sequence (DNA): TGTGCCAGCAGCTTCGACACCCGCAATCAGCCCCAGCATTTT. It encodes CASSFDTRNQPQHF.

The rearrangement uses TRBV28 and TRBJ1-2; 8 nucleotides align to TRBD1. V lost 4 bases and J lost 3; bases outside the gene matches: 13. Looked up from germline, CDR1 is MDHEN and CDR2 is SYDVKM. This CDR3 has 17 amino acids. CDR3 sequence reads: CASSSPAPTGGDYGYTF. DNA for the CDR3: TGTGCCAGCAGTTCCCCGGCCCCAACAGGGGGAGACTATGGCTACACCTTC.

This clone was counted once. Other nucleotide sequences in the sample specify the same CDR3. The rearrangement joins TRBV7-3 to TRBJ2-1, with 7 bases fitting TRBD2. Unmatched junction bases numbered 4, after V lost 5 bases and J lost 0 bases. CDR3 length: 15 residues. Per germline, CDR1 SGHTA and CDR2 FQGTGA. The chain's CDR3 is CASSLGGGSYNEQFF. DNA for the CDR3: TGTGCCAGCAGCCTTGGCGGGGGCTCCTACAATGAGCAGTTCTTC.

The chain has TRBV25-1 and TRBJ2-7; D is perhaps TRBD1 (5 bases). The CDR3 consists of 14 residues. Germline V gene sequence: CDR1 MGHDK, CDR2 SYGVNS. V was cut by 5 bases and J by 0 bases, with 11 bases left in between. In DNA, the CDR3 is TGTGCCAGCAGTCTTTCTCAGGGCTCCTACGAGCAGTACTTC. Translation: CASSLSQGSYEQYF.

This chain links TRBV30 with TRBJ1-1, with D unclear. Trimming stripped 3 bases from V and 1 base from J, with 9 bases between. The germline CDR1 and CDR2 sequences are GTSNPN and SVGIG (reference sequence). The CDR3 spans 13 residues. The CDR3 spells CAWRVLTNTEAFF. Written as DNA, the CDR3 is TGTGCCTGGAGAGTACTCACGAACACTGAAGCTTTCTTT.

CDR3 sequence (DNA): TGTGCCAGCTCACTCCAGGGGATTAATGAAAAACTGTTTTTT. Translated: CASSLQGINEKLFF. The chain links TRBV18 to TRBJ1-4; possible D gene TRBD1, 6 bases. CDR1 is KGHSH and CDR2 is LQKENI in the germline V gene. The CDR3 spans 14 residues. Trimming stripped 4 bases from V and 4 bases from J, with 10 bases between.

The chain uses TRBV5-1 and TRBJ2-3; perhaps TRBD2 as D (6 bases). Germline CDR1 SGHRS, CDR2 YFSETQ. This CDR3 has 14 amino acids. The V gene lost 3 bases and the J gene lost 4 bases, with 12 bases spanning the gap. CDR3: CASSWTGDSDTQYF. The DNA for the CDR3 is TGCGCCAGCAGCTGGACGGGAGATTCAGATACGCAGTATTTT.

This clone was seen more than once but under ten times. V is TRBV7-2 and J is TRBJ1-1; D call uncertain. This CDR3 is 14 amino acids long. V was trimmed by 0 bases and J by 6 bases, leaving 11 bases between them. CDR1 is SGHTA, CDR2 FQGNSA, per germline. CDR3 bases: TGTGCCAGCAGCTTAGCACAAGGCGGTGCTGAAGCTTTCTTT. Amino acid sequence: CASSLAQGGAEAFF.

This clone was observed a single time. This chain joins TRBV5-6 and TRBJ2-5; D is ambiguous. CDR3 length equals 14 residues. Germline V CDR1 and CDR2: SGHDT, YYEEEE. V lost 1 base, J lost 5 bases, and 12 bases lay in between. This CDR3 reads CASSLRQVGETQYF. CDR3 in DNA: TGTGCCAGCAGCTTGCGTCAGGTTGGGGAGACCCAGTACTTC.

The V gene is TRBV4-2, the J gene TRBJ2-7, with 16 bases that match TRBD2. The CDR3 runs to 19 residues. With V trimmed by 4 bases and J by 2 bases, 11 bases remained unmatched. The germline CDR1 and CDR2 sequences are LGHNA and YNFKEQ. CDR3: CASSPEGLAGGYLTYEQYF. CDR3 DNA sequence: TGTGCCAGCAGCCCAGAGGGACTAGCGGGGGGGTATCTCACCTACGAGCAGTACTTC.

J is TRBJ2-2 and V is TRBV7-2; 7 bases fit TRBD2. Germline V gene sequence: CDR1 SGHTA, CDR2 FQGNSA. The V and J ends lost 3 bases and 2 bases, in that order; junction bases with no gene match: 6. The CDR3 sequence is 16 residues long. The CDR3 loop is CASSFVGGPNTGELFF. The CDR3 coding sequence is TGTGCCAGCAGCTTCGTGGGAGGGCCTAACACCGGGGAGCTGTTTTTT.

This chain uses TRBV9 with TRBJ2-1; D ambiguous. V dropped 0 bases and J dropped 7 bases, with 14 bases sitting between them. Germline CDR1 reads SGDLS; CDR2 reads YYNGEE. There are 15 residues in the CDR3. The CDR3 loop is CASSVGPSGLNEQFF. The DNA of the CDR3 is TGTGCCAGCAGCGTAGGACCTAGTGGCCTAAATGAGCAGTTCTTC.

CDR3 in amino acids: CASSQGGLGLSTDTQYF. The CDR3 DNA is TGCGCCAGCAGCCAAGGGGGTCTGGGGCTGAGCACAGATACGCAGTATTTT. The rearrangement links TRBV4-1 to TRBJ2-3; perhaps TRBD1 as D (5 bases). CDR1 is MGHRA and CDR2 is YSYEKL in the germline V gene. This CDR3 comprises 17 residues. V gave up 1 base and J gave up 0 bases, with 14 bases separating them.

The gene calls are TRBV10-2 and TRBJ2-7, with TRBD1 matching over 7 bases. The V gene's germline CDR1 is WSHSY and CDR2 SAAADI. The junction had 2 bases not matched to a gene; V was cut back by 4 bases and J by 2 bases. This CDR3 has 13 amino acids. CDR3 coding DNA: TGCGCCAGCAGTGGGACAGGCCCCTACGAGCAGTACTTC. This encodes CASSGTGPYEQYF.

The rearrangement joins TRBV7-2 to TRBJ2-1, with D unclear. The CDR3 sequence is 15 residues long. From germline, CDR1 is SGHTA and CDR2 FQGNSA. The V end lost 1 base, the J end lost 7 bases, and 14 bases lay between the germline ends. DNA of the CDR3: TGTGCCAGCAGCTTAGTGGCTGGGCCCAGGAATGAGCAGTTCTTC. Translated: CASSLVAGPRNEQFF.

V gene TRBV6-5 combines with J gene TRBJ1-5; TRBD1 aligns across 7 bases. This CDR3 has 14 residues. Looked up from germline, CDR1 is MNHEY and CDR2 is SVGAGI. V was clipped by 6 bases and J by 2 bases; unmatched bases: 4. CDR3: CASRPDRRNQPQHF. CDR3 coding DNA: TGTGCCAGCAGACCGGACAGGCGCAATCAGCCCCAGCATTTT.